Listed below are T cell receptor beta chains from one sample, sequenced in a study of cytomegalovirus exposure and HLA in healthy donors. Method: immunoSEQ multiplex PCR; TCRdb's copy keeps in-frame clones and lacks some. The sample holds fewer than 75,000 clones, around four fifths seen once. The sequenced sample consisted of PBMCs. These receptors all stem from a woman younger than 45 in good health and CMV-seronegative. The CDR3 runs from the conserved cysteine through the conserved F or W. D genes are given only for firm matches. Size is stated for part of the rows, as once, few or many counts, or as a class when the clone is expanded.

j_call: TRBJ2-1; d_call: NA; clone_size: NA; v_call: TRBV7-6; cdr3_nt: TGTGCCAGCAGCCCCGGTGGGGCTGAGCAGTTCTTC; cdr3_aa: CASSPGGAEQFF
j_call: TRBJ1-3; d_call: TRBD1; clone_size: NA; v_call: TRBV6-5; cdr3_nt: TGTGCCAGCAGTTACTCGACAGGGAACACGGGAAACACCATATATTTT; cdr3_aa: CASSYSTGNTGNTIYF
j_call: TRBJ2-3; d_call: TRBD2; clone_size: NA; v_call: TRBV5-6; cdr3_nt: TGTGCCAGCAGTACGTGGACTAGCGTACGCACAGATACGCAGTATTTT; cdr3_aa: CASSTWTSVRTDTQYF
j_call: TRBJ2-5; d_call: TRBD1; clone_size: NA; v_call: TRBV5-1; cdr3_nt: TGCGCCAGCAGCGGACAGGAGACGAGAGAGACCCAGTACTTC; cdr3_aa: CASSGQETRETQYF
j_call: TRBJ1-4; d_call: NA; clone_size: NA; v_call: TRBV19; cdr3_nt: TGTGCCAGTAGTATCGGGGGGGCTGTTGAAAAACTGTTTTTT; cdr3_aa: CASSIGGAVEKLFF
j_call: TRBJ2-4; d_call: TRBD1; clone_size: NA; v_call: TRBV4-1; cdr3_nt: TGCGCCAGCAGCCAAGGCAGACAGGGTACCAAAAACATTCAGTACTTC; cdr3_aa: CASSQGRQGTKNIQYF
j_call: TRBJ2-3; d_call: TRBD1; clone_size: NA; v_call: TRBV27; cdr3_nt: TGTGCCAGCAGCCCAGGACAGGGCGGCACAGATACGCAGTATTTT; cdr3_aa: CASSPGQGGTDTQYF
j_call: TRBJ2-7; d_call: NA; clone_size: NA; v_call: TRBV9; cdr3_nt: TGTGCCAGCAGCGATCCCGGGGGTACCAACGAGCAGTACTTC; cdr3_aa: CASSDPGGTNEQYF
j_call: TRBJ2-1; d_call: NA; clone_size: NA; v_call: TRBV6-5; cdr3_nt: TGTGCCAGCAGCTCGACAGAAAGTAAATTCTTC; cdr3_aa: CASSSTESKFF
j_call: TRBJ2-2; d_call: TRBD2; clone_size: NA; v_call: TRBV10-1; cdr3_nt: TGCGCCAGCGGCAAGCGGGGGGGGGAGCTGTTTTTT; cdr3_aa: CASGKRGGELFF
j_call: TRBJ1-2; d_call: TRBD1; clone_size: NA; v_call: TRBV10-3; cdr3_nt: TGTGCCATCAGTCTTTCCATGACAGGGCTCTATGGCTACACCTTC; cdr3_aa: CAISLSMTGLYGYTF
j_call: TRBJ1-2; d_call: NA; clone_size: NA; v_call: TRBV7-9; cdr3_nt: TGTGCCAGCAGCCGCGGGACCTCCTATGGCTACACCTTC; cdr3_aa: CASSRGTSYGYTF
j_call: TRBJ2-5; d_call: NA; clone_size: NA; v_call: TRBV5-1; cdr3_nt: TGCGCCAGCAGCTTGGTCCAGGGAGGTGAGACCCAGTACTTC; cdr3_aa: CASSLVQGGETQYF
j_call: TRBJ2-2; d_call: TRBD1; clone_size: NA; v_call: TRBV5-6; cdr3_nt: TGTGCCAGCAGCTTCAGGGACAGGGCCCACGGGGAGCTGTTTTTT; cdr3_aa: CASSFRDRAHGELFF
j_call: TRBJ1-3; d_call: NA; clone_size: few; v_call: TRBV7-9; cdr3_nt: TGTGCCAGCAGCTTATTTGAGGGAAACACCATATATTTT; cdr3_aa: CASSLFEGNTIYF
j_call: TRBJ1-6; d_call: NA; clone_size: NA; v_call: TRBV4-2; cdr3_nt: TGTGCCAGCAGCCCTTTGGGGGCAGAAAACGATTCACCCCTCCACTTT; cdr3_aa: CASSPLGAENDSPLHF
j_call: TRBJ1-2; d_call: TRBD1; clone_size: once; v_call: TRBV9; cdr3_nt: TGTGCCAGCAGCGTAGACGTGGACAGGGGAGGATATGGCTACACCTTC; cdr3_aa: CASSVDVDRGGYGYTF
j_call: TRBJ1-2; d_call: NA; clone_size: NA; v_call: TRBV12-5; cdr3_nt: TGTGCTAGTGGTTTAGGAGAGGAGCGCGGCTACACCTTC; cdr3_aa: CASGLGEERGYTF
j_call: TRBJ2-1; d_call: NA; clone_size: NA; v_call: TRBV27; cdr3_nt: TGTGCCAGCATCCGAAGGGGACTGGGTAGCGGAGGAATATACTCCTACAATGAGCAGTTCTTC; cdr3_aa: CASIRRGLGSGGIYSYNEQFF
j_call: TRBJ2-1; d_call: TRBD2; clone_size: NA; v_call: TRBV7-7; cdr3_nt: TGTGCTAGCAGCCCGTTCAGCGGGACGAGTTACAATGAGCAGTTCTTC; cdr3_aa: CASSPFSGTSYNEQFF
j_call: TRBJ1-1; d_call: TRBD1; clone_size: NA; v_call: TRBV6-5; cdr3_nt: TGTGCCAGCAGTTACTTCCGGGACAGGGTAGAAGCTTTCTTT; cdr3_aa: CASSYFRDRVEAFF
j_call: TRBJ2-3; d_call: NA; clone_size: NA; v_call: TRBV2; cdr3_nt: TGTGCCAGCGCCACCCTAATCACAGATACGCAGTATTTT; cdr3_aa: CASATLITDTQYF
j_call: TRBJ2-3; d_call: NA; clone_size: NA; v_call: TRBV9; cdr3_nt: TGTGCCAGCAGCGTAGATAACAGGGTTAACACAGATACGCAGTATTTT; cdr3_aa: CASSVDNRVNTDTQYF
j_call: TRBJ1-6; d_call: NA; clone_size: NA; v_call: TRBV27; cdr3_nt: TGTGCCAGCAGTTTTGGGCAGTATAATTCACCCCTCCACTTT; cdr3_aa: CASSFGQYNSPLHF
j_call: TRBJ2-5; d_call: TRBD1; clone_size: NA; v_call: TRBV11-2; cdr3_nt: TGTGCCAGCAGCTTAGAAGGGACAGGACGCGAGACCCAGTACTTC; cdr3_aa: CASSLEGTGRETQYF
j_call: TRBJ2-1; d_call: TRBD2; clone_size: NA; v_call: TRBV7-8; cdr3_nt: TGTGCCAGCAGCCCTCCGGGACTAGCGGGAGGGAGCTCCTACAATGAGCAGTTCTTC; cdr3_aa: CASSPPGLAGGSSYNEQFF
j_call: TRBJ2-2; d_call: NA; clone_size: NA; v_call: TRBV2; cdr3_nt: TGTGCCAGCAGTGTGCGGGGCGCGCACACCGGGGAGCTGTTTTTT; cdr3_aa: CASSVRGAHTGELFF
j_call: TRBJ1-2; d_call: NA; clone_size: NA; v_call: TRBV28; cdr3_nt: TGTGCCAGCAGTTTATCCGGGGGGTCCTATGGCTACACCTTC; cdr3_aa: CASSLSGGSYGYTF
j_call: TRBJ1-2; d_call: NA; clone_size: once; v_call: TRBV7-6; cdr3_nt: TGTGCCAGCAGCCCTAGTGGCAGTTTCTATGGCTACACCTTC; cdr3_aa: CASSPSGSFYGYTF
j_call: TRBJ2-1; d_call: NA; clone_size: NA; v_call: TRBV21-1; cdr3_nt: TGTGCCAGCAGCAACAGGACTAGCGGGAGTAAGTACAATGAGCAGTTCTTC; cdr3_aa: CASSNRTSGSKYNEQFF
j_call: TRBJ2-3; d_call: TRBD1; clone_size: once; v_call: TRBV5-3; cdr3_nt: TGTGCCAGAAGCATTGGGACAGGGACGGAAGATACGCAGTATTTT; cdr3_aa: CARSIGTGTEDTQYF
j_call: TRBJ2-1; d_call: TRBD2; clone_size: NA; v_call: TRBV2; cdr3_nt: TGTGCCAGCAGCGCGACTAGCACCTCCTACAATGAGCAGTTCTTC; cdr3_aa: CASSATSTSYNEQFF
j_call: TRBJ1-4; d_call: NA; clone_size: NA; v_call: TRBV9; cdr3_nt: TGTGCCAGCAGCCTTTCGACGGACGGAGGGGAAAAACTGTTTTTT; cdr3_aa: CASSLSTDGGEKLFF
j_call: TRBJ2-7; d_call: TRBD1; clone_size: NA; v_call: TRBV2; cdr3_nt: TGTGCCAGCATAGGGACAGTTCGGAACGAGCAGTACTTC; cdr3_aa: CASIGTVRNEQYF
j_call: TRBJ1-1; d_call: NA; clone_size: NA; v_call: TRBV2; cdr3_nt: TGTGCCAGCAGTGAGTTTTCTACGGGACAAGATGAAGCTTTCTTT; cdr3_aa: CASSEFSTGQDEAFF
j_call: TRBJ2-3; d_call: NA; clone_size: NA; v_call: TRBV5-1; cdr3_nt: TGCGCCAGCAGTAAGGCGGATTCCATCACAGATACGCAGTATTTT; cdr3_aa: CASSKADSITDTQYF
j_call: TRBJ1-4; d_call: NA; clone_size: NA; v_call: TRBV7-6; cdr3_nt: TGTGCCAGCAGCTTAAGGGGACGGGGGTATGAAAAACTGTTTTTT; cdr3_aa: CASSLRGRGYEKLFF
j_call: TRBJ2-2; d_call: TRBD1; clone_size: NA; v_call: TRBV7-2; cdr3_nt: TGTGCCAGCAGCCTTGGACAGGGGGAAGGTACCGGGGAGCTGTTTTTT; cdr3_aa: CASSLGQGEGTGELFF
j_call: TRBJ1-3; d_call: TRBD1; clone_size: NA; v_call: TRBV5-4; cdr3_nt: TGTGCCAGCAGCGCAGGGACAGGGGTAGGAAACACCATATATTTT; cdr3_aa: CASSAGTGVGNTIYF
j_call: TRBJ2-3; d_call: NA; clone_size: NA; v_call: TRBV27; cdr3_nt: TGTGCCAGCAGTTTTCTTTCTAGCCCCACAGATACGCAGTATTTT; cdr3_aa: CASSFLSSPTDTQYF
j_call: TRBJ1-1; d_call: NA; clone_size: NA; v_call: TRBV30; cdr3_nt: TGTGCCTGGGCGGGCACTGAAGCTTTCTTT; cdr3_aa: CAWAGTEAFF
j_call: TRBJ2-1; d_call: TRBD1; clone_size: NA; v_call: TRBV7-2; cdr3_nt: TGTGCCAGCAGCTTAGTCGGGACAGGAGGGGATGAGCAGTTCTTC; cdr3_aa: CASSLVGTGGDEQFF
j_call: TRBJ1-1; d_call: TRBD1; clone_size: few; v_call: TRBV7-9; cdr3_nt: TGTGCCAGCAGCTCCGACCCTTATGGACAGGGGGAGTACACTGAAGCTTTCTTT; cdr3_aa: CASSSDPYGQGEYTEAFF
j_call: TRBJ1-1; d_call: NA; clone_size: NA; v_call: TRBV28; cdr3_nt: TGTGCCAGCAGTTTGGGGCGACAGTTTGAAGCTTTCTTT; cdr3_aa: CASSLGRQFEAFF
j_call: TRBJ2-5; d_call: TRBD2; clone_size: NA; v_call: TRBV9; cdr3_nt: TGTGCCAGCAGCGTAGCCGGGGAGGGTAGGCAAGAGACCCAGTACTTC; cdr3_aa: CASSVAGEGRQETQYF
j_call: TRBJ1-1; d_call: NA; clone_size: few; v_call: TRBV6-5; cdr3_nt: TGTGCCAGCAGGGCCGGGACAAAATCTAGTGAAGCTTTCTTT; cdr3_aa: CASRAGTKSSEAFF
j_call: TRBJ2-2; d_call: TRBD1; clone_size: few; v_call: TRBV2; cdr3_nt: TGTGCCAGCAGGGGGGACAGGGGGCTCGGGGAGCTGTTTTTT; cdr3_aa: CASRGDRGLGELFF
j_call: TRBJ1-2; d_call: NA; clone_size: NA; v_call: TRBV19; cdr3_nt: TGTGCCAGTAGTATAGGAGGGCTGGATGGCTACACCTTC; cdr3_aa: CASSIGGLDGYTF
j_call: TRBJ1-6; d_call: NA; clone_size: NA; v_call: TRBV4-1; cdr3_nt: TGCGCCAGCAGCCCCGGGGGTAATTCACCCCTCCACTTT; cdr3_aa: CASSPGGNSPLHF
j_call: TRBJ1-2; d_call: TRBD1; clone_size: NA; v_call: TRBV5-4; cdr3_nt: TGTGCCAGCAGCTTAGCAGGGGGCAAAGGCTACACCTTC; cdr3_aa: CASSLAGGKGYTF
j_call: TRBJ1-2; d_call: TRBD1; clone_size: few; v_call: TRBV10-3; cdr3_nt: TGTGCCATCACCCCCCTCGCTCCCGGGACAGGGAACCTCGGCTACACCTTC; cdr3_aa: CAITPLAPGTGNLGYTF
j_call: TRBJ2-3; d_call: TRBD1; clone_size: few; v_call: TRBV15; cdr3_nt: TGTGCCACCAGCAGACCCAGGGGGAAAATCACAGATACGCAGTATTTT; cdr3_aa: CATSRPRGKITDTQYF
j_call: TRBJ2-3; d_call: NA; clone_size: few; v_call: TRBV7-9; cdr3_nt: TGTGCCAGCAGCCCAGAATCCTATACGCAGTATTTT; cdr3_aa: CASSPESYTQYF